The 3 T cell receptor beta chains reported below all come from one sample, sequenced in a study of T cell responses to AZD1222 COVID-19 vaccine. The assay was immunoSEQ multiplex PCR, and TCRdb's table has in-frame clones only and misses some. This sample has tens of thousands of clones, with roughly 83% found just once. This sample comprised peripheral blood, obtained 28 days after the second AZD1222 dose. The receptors here all came from an adult who received the AZD1222 COVID-19 vaccine.

The chain joins TRBV27 to TRBJ2-7; D is possibly TRBD1 or TRBD2 (5 bases each). The germline V gene has CDR1 MNHEY and CDR2 SMNVEV (reference sequence). CDR3 length equals 14 residues. V gave up 7 bases and J gave up 3 bases, with 16 bases separating them. DNA of the CDR3: TGTGCCAGCAAGGCGGCGTTGGGGGTCTACGAGCAGTACTTC. It translates to CASKAALGVYEQYF.

This rearrangement joins TRBV5-6 to TRBJ1-1, with 10 bases fitting TRBD1. J lost 3 bases, V lost 3 bases, and 5 bases had no gene match. Germline loops: CDR1 SGHDT, CDR2 YYEEEE. The CDR3 runs to 15 residues. In nucleotides, the CDR3 is TGTGCCAGCAGCTCATGGGACAGGGGATACACTGAAGCTTTCTTT. This gives the protein CASSSWDRGYTEAFF.

This clone occurred a few times. V gene TRBV4-1 combines with J gene TRBJ2-1, with D unclear. The V and J ends lost 2 bases and 1 base respectively, with 12 bases between them. Germline CDR1 reads MGHRA; CDR2 reads YSYEKL. This CDR3 contains 16 residues. The CDR3 DNA reads TGCGCCAGCAGCCAACTTGACATAATTTCCTACAATGAGCAGTTCTTC. It yields the protein CASSQLDIISYNEQFF.